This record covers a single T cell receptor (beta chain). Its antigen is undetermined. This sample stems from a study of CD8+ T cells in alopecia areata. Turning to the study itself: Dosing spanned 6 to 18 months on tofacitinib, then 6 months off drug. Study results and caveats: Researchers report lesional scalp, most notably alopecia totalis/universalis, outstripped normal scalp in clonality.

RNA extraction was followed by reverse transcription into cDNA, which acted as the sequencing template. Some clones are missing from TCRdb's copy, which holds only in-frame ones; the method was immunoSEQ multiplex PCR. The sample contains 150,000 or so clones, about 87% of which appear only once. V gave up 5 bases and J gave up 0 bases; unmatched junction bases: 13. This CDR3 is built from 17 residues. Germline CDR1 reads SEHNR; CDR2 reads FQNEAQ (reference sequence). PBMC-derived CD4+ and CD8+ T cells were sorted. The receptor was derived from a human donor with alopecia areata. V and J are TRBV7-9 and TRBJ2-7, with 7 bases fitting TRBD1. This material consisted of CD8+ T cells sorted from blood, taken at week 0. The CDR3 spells CASSRTTGTDISYEQYF. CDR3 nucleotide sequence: TGTGCCAGCAGCCGAACTACCGGGACAGACATCTCCTACGAGCAGTACTTC.